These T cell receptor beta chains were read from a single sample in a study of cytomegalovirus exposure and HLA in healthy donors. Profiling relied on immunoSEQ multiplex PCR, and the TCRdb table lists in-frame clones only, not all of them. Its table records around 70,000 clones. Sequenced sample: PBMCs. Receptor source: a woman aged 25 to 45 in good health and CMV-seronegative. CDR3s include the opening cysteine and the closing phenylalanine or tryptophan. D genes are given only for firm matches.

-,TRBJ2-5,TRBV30,CAWSHTDSPQETQYF,TGTGCCTGGAGTCACACGGACAGCCCACAAGAGACCCAGTACTTC
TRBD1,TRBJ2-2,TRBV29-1,CSVTGTGNTGELFF,TGCAGCGTCACCGGGACAGGGAACACCGGGGAGCTGTTTTTT
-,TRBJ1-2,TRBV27,CASSSDSDYGYTF,TGTGCCAGCAGTTCGGACAGCGACTATGGCTACACCTTC
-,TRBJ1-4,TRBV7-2,CASSNEIDRFEKLFF,TGTGCCAGCAGCAACGAAATAGACAGGTTTGAAAAACTGTTTTTT
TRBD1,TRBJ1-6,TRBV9,CASSGDRGNSPLHF,TGTGCCAGCAGCGGAGACAGGGGTAATTCACCCCTCCACTTT
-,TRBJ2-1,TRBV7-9,CASSLSLPNEQFF,TGTGCCAGCAGCCTGTCCCTCCCGAATGAGCAGTTCTTC
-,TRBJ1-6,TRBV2,CASSARGLDNSPLHF,TGTGCCAGCAGTGCCCGGGGATTGGACAATTCACCCCTCCACTTT
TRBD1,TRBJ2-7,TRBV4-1,CASSPGWTGSSYEQYF,TGCGCCAGCAGCCCGGGCTGGACAGGGAGCTCCTACGAGCAGTACTTC
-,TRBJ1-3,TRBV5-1,CASSPGVRGGSGNTIYF,TGCGCCAGCAGCCCAGGGGTCCGGGGCGGGTCTGGAAACACCATATATTTT
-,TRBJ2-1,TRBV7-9,CASSRGTDNEQFF,TGTGCCAGCAGCCGGGGGACAGACAATGAGCAGTTCTTC
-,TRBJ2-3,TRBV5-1,CASSSTAIKPFTDTQYF,TGCGCCAGCAGCTCAACAGCCATTAAACCATTCACAGATACGCAGTATTTT
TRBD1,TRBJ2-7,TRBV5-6,CASSRTGPSYEQYF,TGTGCCAGCAGCCGGACAGGGCCCTCCTACGAGCAGTACTTC
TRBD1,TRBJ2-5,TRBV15,CATSRGTGGAETQYF,TGTGCCACCAGCAGAGGGACAGGGGGCGCAGAGACCCAGTACTTC
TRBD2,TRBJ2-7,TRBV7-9,CASVGGTYEQYF,TGTGCCAGCGTCGGGGGGACCTACGAGCAGTACTTC
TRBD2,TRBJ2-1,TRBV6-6,CASSYTAGGPNEQFF,TGTGCCAGCAGTTACACAGCGGGAGGTCCCAATGAGCAGTTCTTC
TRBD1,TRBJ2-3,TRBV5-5,CASSRGQITDTQYF,TGTGCCAGCAGCAGGGGACAGATCACAGATACGCAGTATTTT
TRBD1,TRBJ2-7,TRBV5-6,CASSFGTAFSEQYF,TGTGCCAGCAGCTTCGGGACAGCATTCTCCGAGCAGTACTTC
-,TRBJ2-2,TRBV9,CASSVEGVDLRAGELFF,TGTGCCAGCAGCGTAGAGGGAGTAGACCTTAGGGCCGGGGAGCTGTTTTTT
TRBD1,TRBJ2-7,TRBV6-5,CASTRSTGGRYEQYF,TGTGCCAGCACCCGATCGACAGGGGGTCGCTACGAGCAGTACTTC
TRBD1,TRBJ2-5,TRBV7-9,CASSFRQGETQYF,TGTGCCAGCAGCTTTAGACAGGGCGAGACCCAGTACTTC
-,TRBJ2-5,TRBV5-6,CASSLGLAETQYF,TGTGCCAGCAGCTTGGGGCTAGCGGAGACCCAGTACTTC
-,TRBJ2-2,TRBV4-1,CASSHTLRQVGELFF,TGCGCCAGCAGCCACACTCTGCGCCAGGTCGGGGAGCTGTTTTTT
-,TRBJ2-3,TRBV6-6,CASSLRGGGDTQYF,TGTGCCAGCAGCCTCCGAGGGGGGGGAGATACGCAGTATTTT
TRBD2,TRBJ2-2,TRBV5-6,CASSLSLGLAYTGELFF,TGTGCCAGCAGCTTGTCGCTGGGACTAGCGTACACCGGGGAGCTGTTTTTT
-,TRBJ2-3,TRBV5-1,CASMTSTDTQYF,TGCGCCAGCATGACAAGCACAGATACGCAGTATTTT
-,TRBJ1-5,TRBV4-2,CASSQVGWDGLNQPQHF,TGTGCCAGCAGCCAAGTGGGGTGGGACGGACTAAATCAGCCCCAGCATTTT